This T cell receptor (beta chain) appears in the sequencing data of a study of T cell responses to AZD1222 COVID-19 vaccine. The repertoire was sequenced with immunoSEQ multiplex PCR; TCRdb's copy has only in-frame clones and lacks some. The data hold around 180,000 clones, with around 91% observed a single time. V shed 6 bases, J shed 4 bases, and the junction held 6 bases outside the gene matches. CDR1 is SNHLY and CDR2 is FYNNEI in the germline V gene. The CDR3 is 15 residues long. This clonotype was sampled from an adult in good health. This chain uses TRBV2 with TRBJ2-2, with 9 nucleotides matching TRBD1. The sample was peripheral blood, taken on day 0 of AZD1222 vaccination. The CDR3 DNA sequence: TGTGCCAGCAGAGGACAGGGGACTGCCACCGGGGAGCTGTTTTTT. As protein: CASRGQGTATGELFF.